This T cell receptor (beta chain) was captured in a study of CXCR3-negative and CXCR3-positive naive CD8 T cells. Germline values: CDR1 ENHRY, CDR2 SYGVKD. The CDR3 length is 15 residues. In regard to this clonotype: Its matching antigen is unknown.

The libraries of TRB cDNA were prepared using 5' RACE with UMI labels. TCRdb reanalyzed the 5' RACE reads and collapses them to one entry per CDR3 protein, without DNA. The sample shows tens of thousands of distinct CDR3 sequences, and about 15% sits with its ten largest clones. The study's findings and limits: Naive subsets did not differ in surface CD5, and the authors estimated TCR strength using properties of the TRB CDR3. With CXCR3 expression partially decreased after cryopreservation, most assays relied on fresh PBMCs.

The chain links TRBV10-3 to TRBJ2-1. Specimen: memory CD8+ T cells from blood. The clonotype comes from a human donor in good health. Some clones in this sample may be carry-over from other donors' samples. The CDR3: CAISVIGGSYNEQFF.